The 9 T cell receptor beta chains below come from one sample, sequenced in a study of T cell clonality in common variable immunodeficiency. Sequencing used immunoSEQ multiplex PCR; TCRdb keeps in-frame clones, though not all of them. The counts give roughly 50,000 clones, none of them seen only once; 3% to 3.5% is held by the top ten. Sequenced material: peripheral blood mononuclear cells. These receptors came from a person between 18 and 75 years old in good health.

This clone was observed many times. The read comes to an end 3 residues before the CDR3 does, leaving the germline J gene to fill in the end. This rearrangement joins TRBV2 to TRBJ2-5; 7 nucleotides line up with TRBD2. Germline-derived CDR1 and CDR2 are SNHLY and FYNNEI. The CDR3 is 13 residues long. J was trimmed by 2 bases and V by 10 bases; bases with no gene match: 7. The CDR3 sequence is CAMGSAGQETQYF. The sequenced CDR3 bases are TGTGCCATGGGCTCAGCGGGGCAAGAGACC.

This clone was seen at least ten times. The read falls 3 residues short of the CDR3 end, and the missing part is taken from the germline J gene. This chain connects TRBV19 to TRBJ2-7, with D perhaps being TRBD1 or TRBD2 (5 bases each). This CDR3 is built from 13 residues. V dropped 5 bases and J dropped 6 bases, with 14 bases sitting between them. Germline V gene data show CDR1 as LNHDA and CDR2 as SQIVND (reference sequence). Incomplete CDR3 DNA: TGTGCCAGTAGTCAAGCAGGGAGCAGCGAG. Its protein product is CASSQAGSSE. The complete CDR3 sequence is CASSQAGSSEQYF.

As regards this clone: A single base is all that separates this from a far larger clone, so a read error is likely. The read ends 3 residues early relative to the CDR3; the germline J gene fills the gap. The genes are TRBV30 and TRBJ2-3, with 10 nucleotides matching TRBD1. J lost 2 bases, V lost 3 bases, and 8 bases had no gene match. Germline assignment: CDR1 GTSNPN and CDR2 SVGIG (reference sequence). CDR3 length: 16 amino acids. The DNA read from the CDR3 is TGTGCCTGGAGCTCCCGGGACAGGGGATCCACAGATACG. This sequence encodes CAWSSRDRGSTDT. Given in full, the CDR3 is CAWSSRDRGSTDTQYF.

This clone was counted at least ten times. Sequencing ends 3 residues short of the CDR3 end; the germline J gene provides the rest. V gene TRBV6-2 or TRBV6-3 combines with J gene TRBJ2-5, with TRBD2 matching over 7 bases. CDR1 and CDR2 from the germline V gene are MNHEY and SVGEGT. CDR3 length equals 15 residues. Germline trimming cut 9 bases from V and 5 bases from J; bases unmatched to any gene: 15. The sequenced part of the CDR3 DNA is TGTGCCAGTCACCCAGCGGGGAGGCGACAGGAGACC. Its translation: CASHPAGRRQET. The whole CDR3 is CASHPAGRRQETQYF.

About this clone itself: With the read ending 3 residues before the CDR3 end, the germline J gene is used to fill in that end. The V gene is TRBV5-6, the J gene TRBJ1-1, with D possibly TRBD1 on 6 matching bases. The CDR3 has 14 residues. Trimming pared 5 bases from V and 2 bases from J, leaving 13 bases between. Germline loops: CDR1 SGHDT, CDR2 YYEEEE. CDR3 bases read: TGTGCCAGCAGGTGGGGGGGCCTCAACACTGAA. Its protein is CASRWGGLNTE. The whole CDR3 sequence reads CASRWGGLNTEAFF.

A note on this clone: Read coverage stops 3 residues before the CDR3 terminus; the germline J gene supplies the remainder. The V call is TRBV11-3, the J call TRBJ2-3; the match to TRBD2 covers 8 bases. CDR3 length equals 15 residues. Germline values: CDR1 SGHNT, CDR2 YENEEA. Losses at the gene ends were 7 bases for V and 0 bases for J; bases not matched to a gene: 6. CDR3 DNA (partial): TGTGCCAGCAACCCTCGGGAGGGGAGCACAGATACG. Its protein is CASNPREGSTDT. The entire CDR3 protein is CASNPREGSTDTQYF. The full variable domain, completed using reference TRBV11-3 and TRBJ2-3, is EAGVVQSPRYKIIEKKQPVAFWCNPISGHNTLYWYLQNLGQGPELLIRYENEEAVDDSQLPKDRFSAERLKGVDSTLKIQPAELGDSAVYLCASNPREGSTDTQYFGPGTRLTVL.

This clone was detected many times. The read is 3 residues too short to cover the CDR3 end, so that end is filled in from the germline J gene. V gene TRBV20-1 combines with J gene TRBJ2-1; TRBD2 matches at 8 bases. The J segment lost 9 bases and the V segment lost 0 bases, leaving 13 bases of the junction unmatched. This CDR3 is built from 16 residues. Per germline, CDR1 DFQATT and CDR2 SNEGSKA (reference sequence). The part of the CDR3 DNA that was read is TGCAGTGCTAGAGATGATAGAAGCGGGAGATTGTTTGAG. The encoded protein is CSARDDRSGRLFE. The whole CDR3 protein is CSARDDRSGRLFEQFF.

This clone was picked up many times. The CDR3 DNA, read in part, is TGCGCCAGCAGCCCGGGTAGCGGTAATCACTACGAG. This encodes CASSPGSGNHYE. From start to end, the CDR3 is CASSPGSGNHYEQYF. The rearrangement uses TRBV5-1 and TRBJ2-7, with D tentatively TRBD2 (6 bases). The read finishes 3 residues shy of the CDR3 end, and the germline J gene is used to complete it. The CDR3 covers 15 residues. The germline V gene encodes CDR1 SGHRS and CDR2 YFSETQ. V lost 4 bases and J 3 bases, leaving 17 bases between the germline ends.

This clone turned up a few times. The CDR3 is cut off 3 residues early in the read; its end comes from the germline J gene. The J gene is TRBJ2-7, the V gene TRBV20-1; D may be TRBD1 (6 bases). The CDR3 covers 15 residues. V was cut by 6 bases and J by 2 bases, with 20 bases left in between. Per germline, CDR1 DFQATT and CDR2 SNEGSKA (reference sequence). Here the CDR3 reads CSAWRGQHPAYEQYF. CDR3 DNA (partial): TGCAGTGCCTGGAGAGGACAGCACCCTGCCTACGAG.